These T cell receptor beta chains were read from a single sample in a study of T cell responses to AZD1222 COVID-19 vaccine. The assay was immunoSEQ multiplex PCR, and TCRdb's table has in-frame clones only and misses some. Of 150,000 to 200,000 clones in the sample, about 90% were seen once. The sample was peripheral blood, taken 28 days after the second AZD1222 dose. The origin of the receptors is an adult who received the AZD1222 COVID-19 vaccine. The CDR3 runs from the conserved cysteine through the conserved F or W. D genes are given only for firm matches. Clone size is not always given. Where it is, it says once, few, many or a class for expanded clones.

v_gene,abundance,d_gene,j_gene,CDR3aa,CDR3nt
TRBV5-8,-,-,TRBJ1-1,CASSLTAGNMNTEAFF,TGTGCCAGCAGCTTGACCGCAGGGAACATGAACACTGAAGCTTTCTTT
TRBV6-9,-,-,TRBJ1-5,CASSYSRTKNQPQHF,TGTGCCAGCAGTTATTCTAGGACTAAAAATCAGCCCCAGCATTTT
TRBV5-6,-,-,TRBJ2-1,CASGQFYNEQFF,TGTGCCAGCGGACAGTTTTACAATGAGCAGTTCTTC
TRBV11-2,-,TRBD1,TRBJ1-2,CASSRWTGENYGYTF,TGTGCCAGCAGTCGATGGACAGGGGAAAACTATGGCTACACCTTC
TRBV7-9,-,TRBD1,TRBJ2-7,CASSEGQGNEQYF,TGTGCCAGCAGCGAGGGACAGGGAAACGAGCAGTACTTC
TRBV9,-,TRBD1,TRBJ2-3,CASSAFWGQGGATQYF,TGTGCCAGCAGCGCTTTCTGGGGACAGGGTGGAGCTACGCAGTATTTT
TRBV7-9,once,-,TRBJ1-3,CASSLNARAPKNTIYF,TGTGCCAGCAGCTTGAATGCGCGCGCCCCGAAAAACACCATATATTTT
TRBV12-5,-,TRBD2,TRBJ2-3,CASGLVYKRGYTDTQYF,TGTGCTAGTGGTTTGGTATATAAGCGGGGGTACACAGATACGCAGTATTTT
TRBV13,-,-,TRBJ2-5,CASSYRRVETQYF,TGTGCCAGCAGCTACCGCAGGGTAGAGACCCAGTACTTC
TRBV7-2,-,-,TRBJ2-2,CASRRGRDTGELFF,TGTGCCAGCAGGAGGGGCAGGGACACCGGGGAGCTGTTTTTT
TRBV10-3,-,TRBD1,TRBJ1-5,CAIREDRGPNQPQHF,TGTGCCATCAGGGAGGACAGGGGGCCCAATCAGCCCCAGCATTTT
TRBV12-3/TRBV12-4,few,-,TRBJ1-5,CASSFGTPQHF,TGTGCCAGCAGCTTCGGGACGCCCCAGCATTTT
TRBV6-6,-,-,TRBJ2-7,CASSRDYEQYF,TGTGCCAGCAGTCGCGACTACGAGCAGTACTTC
TRBV4-1,-,-,TRBJ1-5,CASSQVGEGQLLRF,TGCGCCAGCAGCCAAGTGGGGGAGGGGCAACTCCTTAGGTTT
TRBV5-5,-,-,TRBJ1-2,CASSSDRDIHGYTF,TGTGCCAGCAGCTCAGACCGGGACATTCATGGCTACACCTTC
TRBV6-5,-,TRBD1,TRBJ1-2,CASSYSAGGGYGYTF,TGTGCCAGCAGTTACTCAGCAGGGGGCGGCTATGGCTACACCTTC
TRBV7-6,-,-,TRBJ1-1,CASSLGINTEAFF,TGTGCCAGCAGCTTGGGGATAAACACTGAAGCTTTCTTT
TRBV2,-,-,TRBJ1-5,CASSEQGRNQPQHF,TGTGCCAGCAGTGAACAGGGGCGAAATCAGCCCCAGCATTTT
TRBV19,once,TRBD1,TRBJ2-7,CASSPGRAGGSYEQYF,TGTGCCAGTAGTCCTGGCCGGGCAGGGGGCTCCTACGAGCAGTACTTC
TRBV6-5,few,-,TRBJ2-2,CATSLMRNTGELFF,TGTGCCACCTCCTTGATGAGAAACACCGGGGAGCTGTTTTTT
TRBV29-1,few,-,TRBJ1-1,CSVGGVDTEAFF,TGCAGCGTTGGAGGGGTGGACACTGAAGCTTTCTTT
TRBV2,-,-,TRBJ1-2,CASSPGHGYGYTF,TGTGCCAGCAGCCCGGGACACGGTTATGGCTACACCTTC
TRBV5-6,-,-,TRBJ1-1,CASSLRETEAFF,TGTGCCAGCAGCTTAAGGGAGACTGAAGCTTTCTTT
TRBV2,once,-,TRBJ2-7,CASSEEDRGLF,TGTGCCAGCAGTGAAGAGGACCGGGGCCTCTTC